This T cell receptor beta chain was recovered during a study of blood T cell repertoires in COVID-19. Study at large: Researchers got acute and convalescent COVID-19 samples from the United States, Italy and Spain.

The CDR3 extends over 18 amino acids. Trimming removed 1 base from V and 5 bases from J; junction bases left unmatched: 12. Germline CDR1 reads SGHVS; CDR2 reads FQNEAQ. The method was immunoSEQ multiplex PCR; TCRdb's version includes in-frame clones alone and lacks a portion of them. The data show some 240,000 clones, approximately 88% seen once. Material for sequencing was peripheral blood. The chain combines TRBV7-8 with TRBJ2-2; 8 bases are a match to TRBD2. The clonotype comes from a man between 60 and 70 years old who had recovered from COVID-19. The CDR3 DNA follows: TGTGCCAGCAGCTTAGGTTCTAGCGGGCCGAGGGGAACCGGGGAGCTGTTTTTT. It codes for CASSLGSSGPRGTGELFF.